This T cell receptor beta chain derives from a study of T cells expressing NK-cell markers. As concerns this clonotype: Its specificity is not known.

Study results and limitations: Top CD8+ clonotypes included the dominant CD3+CD56+NKG2C+ clonotypes in six donors. Whether expanded NKG2C+ T cell clones were HCMV specific stayed uncertain.

Reanalyzing the 5' RACE reads, TCRdb keeps one entry per CDR3 protein, without DNA. The sample holds 150,000 to 180,000 distinct CDR3 sequences. Germline V gene sequence: CDR1 SGHNT, CDR2 YYREEE (reference sequence). The CDR3 extends over 15 amino acids. The chain combines TRBV5-4 with TRBJ2-2. The receptor was derived from a woman in her forties or fifties in good health. The material sequenced was blood T cells: a sorted CD56 or NKG2C T cell subset, CD4+ or CD8+ T cells, or bulk PBMC T cells (not recorded which). CDR3 sequence: CASSLYGVYTGELFF.